The clone carrying this TCR beta chain was counted between two and nine times. As yet, its antigen is unknown. These data come from a study of T-cell memory formation after mild COVID-19. MiXCR, run by TCRdb on the 5' RACE reads, gives a single entry per CDR3 protein. Of 350,000 to 450,000 distinct CDR3 sequences in the sample, around 28% were seen once. The CDR3 runs 15 residues. CDR1 and CDR2 (germline): SEHNR, FQNEAQ (reference sequence). V gave up 1 base and J gave up 2 bases, with 12 bases separating them. Study-level findings and limits: Mostly located in CM and EM were contracting CD4+ clones, with contracting CD8+ clones located in EMRA. Memory from before infection featured some responding clones, which suggests cross-reactive memory joined. Clones that contracted from day 15 to 85 were balanced CD4/CD8, while later expanders leaned CD4+.

The V and J genes are TRBV7-9 and TRBJ2-7; D might be TRBD1 (6 bases). This TCR derives from an adult woman who had mild COVID-19 (a few samples of this study predate the infection). Cell type and time point are not known. Sequencing was carried out using PBMCs or a T cell subset sorted from them (not recorded which). CDR3 in amino acids: CASSLGRQGTYEQYF. CDR3 DNA: TGTGCCAGCAGCTTAGGACGCCAGGGGACCTACGAGCAGTACTTC.